This entry lists 12 T cell receptor beta chains sequenced from one sample in a study of cytomegalovirus exposure and HLA in healthy donors. Clones were sequenced by immunoSEQ multiplex PCR, and TCRdb holds only the in-frame ones, with some missing. The sample holds a few hundred thousand clones; roughly 87% are singletons and the top ten take around 13%. The material sequenced was PBMCs. Receptors originate from a man between 18 and 29 years old in good health and CMV-seropositive.

This clone was detected only a few times. CDR3 protein: CASSPTGFTDTQYF. In nucleotides, the CDR3 is TGTGCCAGCAGCCCAACGGGATTCACAGATACGCAGTATTTT. The J gene is TRBJ2-3, the V gene TRBV7-9, with a tentative D call TRBD2 (5 bases). V shed 5 bases and J shed 2 bases, with 11 bases lying between them. The CDR3 sequence is 14 residues long. The germline CDR1 and CDR2 sequences are SEHNR and FQNEAQ (reference sequence).

Turning to this clone: A read error may produce the germline difference seen at one junction end. Other DNA sequences within the sample encode an identical CDR3. V gene TRBV30 combines with J gene TRBJ2-7, with 12 bases that match TRBD2. Germline V lookup: CDR1 GTSNPN, CDR2 SVGIG (reference sequence). The CDR3 is 17 amino acids. CDR3 sequence: CAWSVLAGGTSRDEQYF. The CDR3 nucleotides read TGTGCCTGGAGTGTACTAGCGGGAGGTACCTCCCGCGACGAGCAGTACTTT.

The rearrangement links TRBV5-6 to TRBJ2-5, with TRBD1 as a possible D gene (5 bases). Germline values: CDR1 SGHDT, CDR2 YYEEEE. This CDR3 contains 15 residues. The ends were cut back, 2 bases at V and 1 base at J, with 12 bases in the middle. CDR3 sequence reads: CASSFPGWVQETQYF. In DNA form, the CDR3 reads TGTGCCAGCAGCTTCCCAGGGTGGGTCCAAGAGACCCAGTACTTC.

The genes are TRBV6-5 and TRBJ2-7; 10 bases match TRBD1. V trimming: 2 bases; J trimming: 4 bases; junction bases outside the gene matches: 5. Germline V CDR1 and CDR2: MNHEY, SVGAGI. There are 15 residues in the CDR3. The CDR3 protein is CASSYLGQGQYEQYF. The CDR3 bases are TGTGCCAGCAGTTACCTGGGACAGGGGCAGTACGAGCAGTACTTC.

V gene TRBV19 combines with J gene TRBJ1-1; D is unresolved. The CDR3 is 13 amino acids. CDR1 is LNHDA, CDR2 SQIVND, per germline (reference sequence). V lost 0 bases, J lost 6 bases, and 8 bases lay in between. The CDR3 DNA reads as TGTGCCAGTAGTATAGATTTGGAGTCTGAAGCTTTCTTT. This codes for CASSIDLESEAFF. Drawing the rest from reference TRBV19 and TRBJ1-1, the complete variable domain is DGGITQSPKYLFRKEGQNVTLSCEQNLNHDAMYWYRQDPGQGLRLIYYSQIVNDFQKGDIAEGYSVSREKKESFPLTVTSAQKNPTAFYLCASSIDLESEAFFGQGTRLTVV.

This chain joins TRBV2 and TRBJ1-5; TRBD1 might be the D (5 bases). Trimming removed 6 bases at V and 10 bases at J, with 22 bases between. Germline V gene data show CDR1 as SNHLY and CDR2 as FYNNEI. There are 15 residues in the CDR3. CDR3 sequence reads: CASRDHRGGSVPQHF. Here the CDR3 DNA reads TGTGCCAGCAGGGACCATCGGGGCGGATCAGTACCCCAGCATTTT.

CDR3 in DNA: TGCAGCGTGGGACAGGGGGCGACTGAAGCTTTCTTT. Translated, it gives CSVGQGATEAFF. V gene TRBV29-1 combines with J gene TRBJ1-1; 12 nucleotides align to TRBD1. V lost 6 bases, J lost 5 bases, and 1 base stayed unmatched. The CDR3 totals 12 residues. Germline V CDR1 and CDR2: SQVTM, ANQGSEA.

The V call is TRBV6-5, the J call TRBJ2-3; 9 positions agree with TRBD2. Germline V CDR1 and CDR2: MNHEY, SVGAGI. The CDR3 runs 16 residues. J was trimmed by 2 bases and V by 0 bases; bases with no gene match: 3. The CDR3 region is CASSYSTSGDTDTQYF. The CDR3 coding sequence is TGTGCCAGCAGTTACTCGACTAGCGGCGACACAGATACGCAGTATTTT.

The V and J genes are TRBV7-2 and TRBJ2-1; 13 nucleotides agree with TRBD2. The CDR3 has 18 amino acids. Germline trimming cut 6 bases from V and 8 bases from J; bases unmatched to any gene: 16. The germline V gene encodes CDR1 SGHTA and CDR2 FQGNSA. The CDR3 loop reads CASSEASGGLAGEDEQFF. The CDR3 region has the DNA TGTGCCAGCAGTGAAGCGTCAGGCGGACTAGCGGGAGAGGATGAGCAGTTCTTC.

The chain joins TRBV7-2 to TRBJ2-3, with D possibly matching TRBD2 (6 bases). In germline, CDR1 is SGHTA, CDR2 FQGNSA. The CDR3 contains 12 residues. V was pared by 5 bases and J by 11 bases, with 14 bases between. The DNA of the CDR3 is TGTGCCAGCAGCCTTGGAGGGTTGTTGCAGTATTTT. Its translation: CASSLGGLLQYF.

Here the CDR3 DNA reads TGTGCCAGCACCGACACTAAGGGGAACGAAAAACTGTTTTTT. Translation gives CASTDTKGNEKLFF. The rearrangement links TRBV11-2 to TRBJ1-4, with D maybe TRBD1 (5 bases). V shed 7 bases and J shed 8 bases, with 17 bases lying between them. This CDR3 has 14 residues. Per germline, CDR1 SGHAT and CDR2 FQNNGV.

In the case of this clone: One junction end disagrees with the germline gene, perhaps due to a read error. This chain uses TRBV30 with TRBJ1-4; 8 bases map to TRBD1. Germline V lookup: CDR1 GTSNPN, CDR2 SVGIG (reference sequence). The CDR3 loop spans 15 amino acids. CDR3 DNA sequence: TGTGGCTGGGGCCTGGGGGCAGGGGGCTTGGAAAAACTGTTTTTT. This translates into CGWGLGAGGLEKLFF.